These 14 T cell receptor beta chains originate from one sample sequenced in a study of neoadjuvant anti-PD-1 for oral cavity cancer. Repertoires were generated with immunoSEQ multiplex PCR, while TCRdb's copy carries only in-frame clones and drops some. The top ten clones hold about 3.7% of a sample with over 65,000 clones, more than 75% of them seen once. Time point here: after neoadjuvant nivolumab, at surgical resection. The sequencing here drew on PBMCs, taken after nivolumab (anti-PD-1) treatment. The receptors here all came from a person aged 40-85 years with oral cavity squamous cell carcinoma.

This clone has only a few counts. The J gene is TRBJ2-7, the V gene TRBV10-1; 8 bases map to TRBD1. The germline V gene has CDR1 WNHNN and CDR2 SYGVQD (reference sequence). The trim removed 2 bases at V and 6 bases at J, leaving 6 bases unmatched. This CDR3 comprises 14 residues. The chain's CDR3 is CASSEDRGVGEQYF. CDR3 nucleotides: TGCGCCAGCAGTGAGGACAGGGGCGTTGGCGAGCAGTACTTC.

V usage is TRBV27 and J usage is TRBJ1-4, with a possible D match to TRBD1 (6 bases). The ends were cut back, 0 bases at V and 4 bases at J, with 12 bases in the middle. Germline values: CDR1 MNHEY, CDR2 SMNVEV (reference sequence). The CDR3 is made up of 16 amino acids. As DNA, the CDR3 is TGTGCCAGCAGTTTATCTGCCCGACAGGATAATGAAAAACTGTTTTTT. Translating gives CASSLSARQDNEKLFF.

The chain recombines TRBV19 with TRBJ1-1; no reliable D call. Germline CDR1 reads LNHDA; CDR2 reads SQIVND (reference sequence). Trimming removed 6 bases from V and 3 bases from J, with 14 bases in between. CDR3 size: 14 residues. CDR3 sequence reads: CASSPGISYTEAFF. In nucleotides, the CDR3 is TGTGCCAGTAGCCCCGGGATTTCGTACACTGAAGCTTTCTTT.

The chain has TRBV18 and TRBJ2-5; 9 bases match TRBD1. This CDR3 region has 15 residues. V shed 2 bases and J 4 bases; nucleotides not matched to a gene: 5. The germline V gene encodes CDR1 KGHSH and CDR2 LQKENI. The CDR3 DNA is TGTGCCAGCTCACCATCACAGGGGGCGAGAGAGACCCAGTACTTC. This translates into CASSPSQGARETQYF.

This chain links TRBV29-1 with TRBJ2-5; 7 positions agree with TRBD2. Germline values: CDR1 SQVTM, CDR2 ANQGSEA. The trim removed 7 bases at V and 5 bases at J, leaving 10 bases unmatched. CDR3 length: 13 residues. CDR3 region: CSGKLAAGETQYF. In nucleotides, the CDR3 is TGCAGCGGTAAGCTAGCGGCGGGGGAGACCCAGTACTTC.

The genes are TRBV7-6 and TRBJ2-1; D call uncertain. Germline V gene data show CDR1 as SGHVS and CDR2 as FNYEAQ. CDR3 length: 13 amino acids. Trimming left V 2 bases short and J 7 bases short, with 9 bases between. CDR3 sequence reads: CASSLNSPNEQFF. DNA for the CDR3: TGTGCCAGCAGCTTAAACTCTCCTAATGAGCAGTTCTTC.

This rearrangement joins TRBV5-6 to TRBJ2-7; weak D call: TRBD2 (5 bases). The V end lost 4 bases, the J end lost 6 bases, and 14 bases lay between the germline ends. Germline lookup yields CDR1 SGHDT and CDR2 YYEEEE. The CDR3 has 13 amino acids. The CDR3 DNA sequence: TGTGCCAGCAGCCGGGATTTTCCATCCGAGCAGTACTTC. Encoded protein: CASSRDFPSEQYF.

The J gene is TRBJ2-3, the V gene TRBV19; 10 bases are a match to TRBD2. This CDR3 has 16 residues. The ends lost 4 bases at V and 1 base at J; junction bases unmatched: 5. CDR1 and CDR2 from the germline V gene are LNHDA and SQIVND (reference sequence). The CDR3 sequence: CASSTLGTSGTDTQYF. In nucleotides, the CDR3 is TGTGCCAGTAGTACACTCGGGACTAGCGGCACAGATACGCAGTATTTT.

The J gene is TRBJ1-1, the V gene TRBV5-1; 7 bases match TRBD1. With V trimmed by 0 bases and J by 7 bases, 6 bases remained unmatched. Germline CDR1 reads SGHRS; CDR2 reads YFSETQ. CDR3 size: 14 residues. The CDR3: CASSLGQGGDEAFF. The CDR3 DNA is TGCGCCAGCAGCTTGGGACAGGGTGGAGATGAAGCTTTCTTT.

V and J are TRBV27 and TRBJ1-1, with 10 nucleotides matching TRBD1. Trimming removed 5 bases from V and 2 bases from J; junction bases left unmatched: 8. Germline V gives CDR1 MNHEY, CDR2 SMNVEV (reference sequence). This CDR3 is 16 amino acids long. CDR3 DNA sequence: TGTGCCAGCAGTCCTTGGACAGGGGGTGCTAACACTGAAGCTTTCTTT. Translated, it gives CASSPWTGGANTEAFF.

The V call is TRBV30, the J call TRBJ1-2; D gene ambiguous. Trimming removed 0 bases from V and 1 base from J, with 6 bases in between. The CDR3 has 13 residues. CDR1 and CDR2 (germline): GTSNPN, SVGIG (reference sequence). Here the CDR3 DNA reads TGTGCCTGGAGTGTATGGGGTAACTATGGCTACACCTTC. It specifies CAWSVWGNYGYTF.

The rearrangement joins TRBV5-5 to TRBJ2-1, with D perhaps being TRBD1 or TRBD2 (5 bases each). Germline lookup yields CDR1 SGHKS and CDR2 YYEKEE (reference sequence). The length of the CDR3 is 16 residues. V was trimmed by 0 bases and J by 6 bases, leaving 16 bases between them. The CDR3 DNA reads TGTGCCAGCAGCTTGGCTCCTCCTACTAGGGGCAATGAGCAGTTCTTC. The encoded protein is CASSLAPPTRGNEQFF.

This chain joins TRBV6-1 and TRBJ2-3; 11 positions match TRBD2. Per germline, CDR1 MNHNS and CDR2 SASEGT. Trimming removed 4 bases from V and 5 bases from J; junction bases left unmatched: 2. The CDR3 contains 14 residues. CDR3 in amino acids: CASSGLAGGDTQYF. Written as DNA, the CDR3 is TGTGCCAGCAGTGGCCTAGCGGGAGGAGATACGCAGTATTTT.

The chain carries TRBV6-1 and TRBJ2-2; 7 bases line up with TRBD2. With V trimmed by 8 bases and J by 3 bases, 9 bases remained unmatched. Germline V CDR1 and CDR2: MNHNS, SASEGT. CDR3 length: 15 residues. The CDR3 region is CASRLMAGDTGELFF. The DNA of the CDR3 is TGTGCCAGCCGACTAATGGCGGGAGACACCGGGGAGCTGTTTTTT.